The clone carrying this TCR beta chain was observed a few times. The data were taken from a study of blood T cell repertoires in COVID-19. Study-level information: Some COVID-19 samples were acute and others convalescent; all came from the United States, Italy and Spain.

Source study methods: The authors estimated nucleated cell counts from reference gene primer amplification. Some clones are missing from TCRdb's copy, which holds only in-frame ones; the method was immunoSEQ multiplex PCR. V and J calls plus clone size are reproduced from that table; the DNA served to infer D and trimming. The table lists 80,000 to 90,000 clones, over 80% of them singletons. This TCR derives from an older woman with acute or convalescent COVID-19. The sample consisted of peripheral blood.

CDR3 nucleotide sequence: TGCGCCAGCTCCGGGACAGGGGGGAGCTCCTACGAGCAGTACTTC. Protein product: CASSGTGGSSYEQYF. The V and J genes are TRBV10-1 and TRBJ2-7, with 11 bases lining up with TRBD1. Looked up from germline, CDR1 is WNHNN and CDR2 is SYGVQD (reference sequence). The CDR3 has 15 residues. The V and J ends lost 8 bases and 0 bases, in that order; junction bases with no gene match: 6.